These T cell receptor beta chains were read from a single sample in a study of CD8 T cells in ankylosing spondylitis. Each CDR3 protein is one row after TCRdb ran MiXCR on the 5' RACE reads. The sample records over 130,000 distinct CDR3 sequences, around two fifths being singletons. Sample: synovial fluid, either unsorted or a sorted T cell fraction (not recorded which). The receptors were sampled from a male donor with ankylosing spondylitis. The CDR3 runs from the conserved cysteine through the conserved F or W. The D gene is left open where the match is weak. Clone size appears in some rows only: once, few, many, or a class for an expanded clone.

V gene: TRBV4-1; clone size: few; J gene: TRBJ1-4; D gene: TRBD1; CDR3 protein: CASSQDRAQNEKLFF; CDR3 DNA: TGCGCCAGCAGCCAGGACAGGGCCCAGAATGAAAAACTGTTTTTT
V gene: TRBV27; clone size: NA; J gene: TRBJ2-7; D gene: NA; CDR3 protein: CASTARATVMYEQYF; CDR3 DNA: TGTGCCAGCACCGCTCGGGCGACAGTCATGTACGAGCAGTACTTC
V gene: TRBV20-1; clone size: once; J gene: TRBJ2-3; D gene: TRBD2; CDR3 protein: CSARSGGRVPDTQYF; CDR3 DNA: TGCAGTGCTAGGTCGGGCGGGAGAGTCCCAGATACGCAGTATTTT
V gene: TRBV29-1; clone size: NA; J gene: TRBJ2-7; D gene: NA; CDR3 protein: CSVEDLVNYEQYF; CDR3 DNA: TGCAGCGTTGAAGATCTCGTCAACTACGAGCAGTACTTC
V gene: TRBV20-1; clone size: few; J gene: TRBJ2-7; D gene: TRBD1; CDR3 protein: CSARDWTGGTYEQYF; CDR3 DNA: TGCAGTGCTAGAGATTGGACAGGGGGCACCTACGAGCAGTACTTC
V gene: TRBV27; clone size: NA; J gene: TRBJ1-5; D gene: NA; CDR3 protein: CASSLIGVAGQPQHF; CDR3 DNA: TGTGCCAGCAGTTTGATAGGGGTAGCGGGTCAGCCCCAGCATTTT
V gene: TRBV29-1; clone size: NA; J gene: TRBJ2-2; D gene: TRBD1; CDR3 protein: CSVRDSTGELFF; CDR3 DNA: TGCAGCGTCCGGGACAGCACCGGGGAGCTGTTTTTT
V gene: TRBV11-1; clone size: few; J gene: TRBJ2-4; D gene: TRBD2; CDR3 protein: CASSLVGTTLNIQYF; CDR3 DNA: TGTGCCAGCAGCTTAGTTGGGACTACCTTAAACATTCAGTACTTC
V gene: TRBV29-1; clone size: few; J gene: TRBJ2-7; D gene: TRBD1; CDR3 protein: CSVLTGYPYEQYF; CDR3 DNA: TGCAGCGTCCTGACAGGGTACCCCTACGAGCAGTACTTC
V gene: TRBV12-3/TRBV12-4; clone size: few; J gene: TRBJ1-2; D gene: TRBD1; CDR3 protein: CASSVNTGVGYTF; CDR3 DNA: TGTGCCAGCAGTGTCAACACAGGGGTAGGCTACACCTTC
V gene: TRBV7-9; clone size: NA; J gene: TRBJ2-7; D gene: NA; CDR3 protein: CASSFGPYEQYF; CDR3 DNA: TGTGCCAGCAGCTTCGGTCCATACGAGCAGTACTTC
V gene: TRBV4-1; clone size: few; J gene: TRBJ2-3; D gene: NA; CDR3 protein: CASSQKVVWGTSTDTQYF; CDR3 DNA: TGCGCCAGCAGCCAAAAGGTCGTGTGGGGAACTAGCACAGATACGCAGTATTTT
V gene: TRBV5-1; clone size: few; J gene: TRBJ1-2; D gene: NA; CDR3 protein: CASGGRGAIDGYTF; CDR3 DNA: TGCGCCAGCGGGGGTCGAGGGGCGATAGATGGCTACACCTTC
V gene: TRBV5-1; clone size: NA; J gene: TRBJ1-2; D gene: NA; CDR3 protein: CASSLDYNGYTF; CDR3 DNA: TGCGCCAGCAGCTTAGACTATAATGGCTACACCTTC
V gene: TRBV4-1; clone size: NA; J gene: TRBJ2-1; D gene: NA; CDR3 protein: CASSGPPKWGTHMLSYNEQFF; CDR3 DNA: TGCGCCAGCAGCGGGCCCCCCAAGTGGGGTACCCACATGTTGTCCTACAATGAGCAGTTCTTC
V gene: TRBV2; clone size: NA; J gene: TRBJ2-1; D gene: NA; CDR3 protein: CASSDRWLSYNEQFF; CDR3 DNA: TGTGCCAGCAGTGATCGGTGGCTCTCCTACAATGAGCAGTTCTTC
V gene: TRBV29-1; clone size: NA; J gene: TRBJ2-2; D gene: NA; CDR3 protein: CSVRGSTGELFF; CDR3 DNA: TGCAGCGTTCGGGGGAGTACCGGGGAGCTGTTTTTT
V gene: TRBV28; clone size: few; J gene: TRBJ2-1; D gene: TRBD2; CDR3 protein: CASSPLAGNLGNEQFF; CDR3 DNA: TGTGCCAGCAGTCCGCTAGCGGGAAATTTGGGCAATGAGCAGTTCTTC
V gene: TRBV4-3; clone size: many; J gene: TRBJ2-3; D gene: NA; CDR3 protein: CASSQESRVSADTQYF; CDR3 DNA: TGCGCCAGCAGCCAAGAATCCAGGGTCTCCGCAGATACGCAGTATTTT